One sample yielded the 16 T cell receptor beta chains listed below, sequenced in a study of T cell responses to AZD1222 COVID-19 vaccine. Clones were sequenced by immunoSEQ multiplex PCR, and TCRdb holds only the in-frame ones, with some missing. The sample shows about 170,000 clones, over 85% of them seen only once. The sequences come from peripheral blood, collected on day 0 of AZD1222 vaccination. Receptors originate from an adult in good health.

This chain links TRBV2 with TRBJ1-1; D gene ambiguous. The CDR3 spans 15 residues. Germline-derived CDR1 and CDR2 are SNHLY and FYNNEI. Trimming removed 5 bases at V and 3 bases at J, with 16 bases between. The CDR3 loop is CASSRRSEWYTEAFF. CDR3 sequence (DNA): TGTGCCAGCAGTCGGAGGTCCGAATGGTACACTGAAGCTTTCTTT.

This clone showed up just once. The chain carries TRBV5-4 and TRBJ2-3; TRBD2 matches 8 bases. V was pared by 4 bases and J by 10 bases, with 23 bases of the junction left unmatched. This CDR3 is 18 amino acids long. Germline V gives CDR1 SGHNT, CDR2 YYREEE (reference sequence). Written as DNA, the CDR3 is TGTGCCAGCAGCGACCCGGGACTAGGGCCCGTGCCCCGGGGTGCGCAGTATTTT. This gives the protein CASSDPGLGPVPRGAQYF. Filled out from reference TRBV5-4 and TRBJ2-3, the complete variable domain reads ETGVTQSPTHLIKTRGQQVTLRCSSQSGHNTVSWYQQALGQGPQFIFQYYREEENGRGNFPPRFSGLQFPNYSSELNVNALELDDSALYLCASSDPGLGPVPRGAQYFGPGTRLTVL.

The chain employs TRBV24-1 and TRBJ1-4; 7 bases are a match to TRBD1. The CDR3 consists of 23 residues. Germline V CDR1 and CDR2: KGHDR, SFDVKD. V was clipped by 4 bases and J by 3 bases; unmatched bases: 28. The CDR3 loop reads CATSEPSDRDLSSIHQSNEKLFF. The CDR3 nucleotides are TGTGCCACCAGTGAACCCTCCGACAGGGACCTATCGAGTATCCACCAATCTAATGAAAAACTGTTTTTT.

V usage is TRBV6-5 and J usage is TRBJ2-3, with D maybe TRBD1 (5 bases). From germline, CDR1 is MNHEY and CDR2 SVGAGI. V dropped 8 bases and J dropped 7 bases, with 13 bases sitting between them. The CDR3 is 12 amino acids. The CDR3 loop is CASGQGRNTQYF. CDR3 coding DNA: TGTGCCAGCGGGCAGGGTAGGAATACGCAGTATTTT.

The chain uses TRBV3-1 (or the pseudogene TRBV3-2) and TRBJ1-4; D unresolved. The CDR3 totals 13 residues. V lost 4 bases and J lost 7, with 10 bases in between. Per the germline V gene, CDR1 is LGHDT and CDR2 is YNNKEL (reference sequence). The CDR3 loop reads CASSRTSGEKLFF. The CDR3 nucleotides are TGTGCCAGCAGCCGGACCTCGGGTGAAAAACTGTTTTTT.

The sample holds one count of this clone. The chain has TRBV10-3 and TRBJ2-7; 9 positions match TRBD1. J gave up 0 bases and V 6 bases, and 6 bases lay outside the gene matches. CDR1 is ENHRY and CDR2 is SYGVKD in the germline V gene. This CDR3 comprises 15 residues. The CDR3 nucleotides read TGTGCCATCAGCGGACAGGGGAATCCCTCCTACGAGCAGTACTTC. It yields the protein CAISGQGNPSYEQYF.

This clone was detected many times. This chain links TRBV6-2 or TRBV6-3 with TRBJ2-6; D not certain. V was cut by 2 bases and J by 0 bases, with 5 bases left in between. This CDR3 is built from 15 residues. The germline gives CDR1 MNHEY, CDR2 SVGEGT. The CDR3 protein is CASSYDNSGANVLTF. Here the CDR3 DNA reads TGTGCCAGCAGTTACGACAACTCTGGGGCCAACGTCCTGACTTTC.

The rearrangement uses TRBV19 and TRBJ1-5; no clear D gene. V lost 3 bases to trimming and J lost 0 bases, with 12 bases between them. The CDR3 is 16 residues long. Germline V gene data show CDR1 as LNHDA and CDR2 as SQIVND (reference sequence). The CDR3: CASSMTRDYSNQPQHF. In DNA, the CDR3 is TGTGCCAGTAGTATGACCAGAGACTATAGCAATCAGCCCCAGCATTTT.

This rearrangement joins TRBV27 to TRBJ1-5; TRBD1 is a possible D gene (6 bases). CDR3 length: 15 residues. In germline, CDR1 is MNHEY, CDR2 SMNVEV (reference sequence). V lost 5 bases, J lost 1 base, and 12 bases lay in between. Here the CDR3 DNA reads TGTGCCAGCAGTACGGGGGCGCCAAGCAATCAGCCCCAGCATTTT. It codes for CASSTGAPSNQPQHF.

The rearrangement joins TRBV2 to TRBJ1-2; D uncertain. This CDR3 is built from 13 residues. Germline loops: CDR1 SNHLY, CDR2 FYNNEI. Trimming removed 8 bases from V and 6 bases from J, with 16 bases in between. CDR3 loop: CASSPEGIHGYTF. The CDR3 region has the DNA TGTGCCAGCTCCCCTGAGGGTATTCATGGCTACACCTTC.

In this sample, this clone turned up once. The gene calls are TRBV6-5 and TRBJ2-7, with unresolved D. The CDR3 loop spans 15 amino acids. V was pared by 9 bases and J by 6 bases, with 24 bases between. Germline CDR1 is MNHEY and CDR2 is SVGAGI. The CDR3 DNA reads as TGTGCCAGTCGAAGGCAGAGGTGGGGAAACGGCGAGCAGTACTTC. Its protein product is CASRRQRWGNGEQYF.

V usage is TRBV18 and J usage is TRBJ1-1; D is perhaps TRBD1 (6 bases). Trimming cost V 0 bases and J 0 bases, with 11 bases left between them. The germline CDR1 and CDR2 sequences are KGHSH and LQKENI. CDR3 size: 16 residues. As DNA, the CDR3 is TGTGCCAGCTCACCACCTGGACAGAACCTGAACACTGAAGCTTTCTTT. This sequence encodes CASSPPGQNLNTEAFF.

The V and J genes are TRBV6-1 and TRBJ2-5; TRBD2 matches 8 bases. The germline gives CDR1 MNHNS, CDR2 SASEGT. CDR3 length: 13 residues. The V gene end was trimmed by 2 bases and the J gene end by 7 bases; junction bases not matched to a gene: 3. The CDR3 DNA follows: TGTGCCAGCAGTGAACGGGAGGGACGGACCCAGTACTTC. The encoded protein is CASSEREGRTQYF.

The J gene is TRBJ1-2, the V gene TRBV6-5, with 8 positions matching TRBD1. Germline lookup yields CDR1 MNHEY and CDR2 SVGAGI. J lost 4 bases, V lost 4 bases, and 5 bases had no gene match. The CDR3 is made up of 14 amino acids. CDR3 sequence reads: CASSSRQGIYGYTF. For the CDR3, the DNA is TGTGCCAGCAGTTCCAGACAGGGGATCTATGGCTACACCTTC.

The CDR3 bases are TGTGCCAGCAGCGCTCGACGGACAGGGGGTTCAGGAGAGCAGTTCTTC. This sequence encodes CASSARRTGGSGEQFF. The chain employs TRBV5-8 and TRBJ2-1; TRBD1 matches 10 bases. This CDR3 has 16 amino acids. The V gene end was trimmed by 4 bases and the J gene end by 10 bases; junction bases not matched to a gene: 14. CDR1 and CDR2 (germline): SGHTS, YDEGEE.

This chain connects TRBV9 to TRBJ2-3; D might be TRBD1 (5 bases). In germline, CDR1 is SGDLS, CDR2 YYNGEE. This CDR3 is built from 15 residues. Trimming shortened V by 0 bases and J by 0 bases, and 8 bases separated the two germline ends. The CDR3: CASSVVGASTDTQYF. CDR3 DNA: TGTGCCAGCAGCGTAGTAGGGGCCAGCACAGATACGCAGTATTTT.